Below, 29 T cell receptor beta chains from the same sample are listed, as sequenced in a study of cytomegalovirus exposure and HLA in healthy donors. Sequenced by immunoSEQ multiplex PCR; TCRdb stores in-frame clones only, minus some. The table has under 150,000 clones, roughly 90% seen once. The sample taken for sequencing was PBMCs. Receptor source: a man in his late teens or twenties in good health and CMV-seronegative.

The chain carries TRBV7-2 and TRBJ2-1, with D perhaps TRBD2 (6 bases). CDR1 and CDR2 from the germline V gene are SGHTA and FQGNSA. Trimming removed 2 bases at V and 7 bases at J, with 12 bases between. CDR3 size: 14 residues. The CDR3, as DNA: TGTGCCAGCAGCTTATCTGCTAGCGCAAATGAGCAGTTCTTC. Residues: CASSLSASANEQFF.

V and J are TRBV28 and TRBJ2-3; 7 positions agree with TRBD2. V was clipped by 2 bases and J by 2 bases; unmatched bases: 4. The CDR3 covers 15 residues. Per germline, CDR1 MDHEN and CDR2 SYDVKM. CDR3 loop: CASSLPSGVTDTQYF. CDR3 in DNA: TGTGCCAGCAGTTTACCTAGCGGAGTCACAGATACGCAGTATTTT.

The chain couples TRBV7-9 to TRBJ1-4; 9 nucleotides line up with TRBD1. CDR3 size: 14 residues. The ends lost 5 bases at V and 8 bases at J; junction bases unmatched: 6. CDR1 SEHNR and CDR2 FQNEAQ come from the germline V gene (reference sequence). The CDR3 reads CASSILTGGEKLFF. CDR3 DNA sequence: TGTGCCAGCAGCATCTTGACAGGGGGGGAAAAACTGTTTTTT.

This chain connects TRBV7-3 to TRBJ2-5; the match to TRBD2 covers 8 bases. CDR1 and CDR2 from the germline V gene are SGHTA and FQGTGA. The J segment lost 3 bases and the V segment lost 2 bases, leaving 11 bases of the junction unmatched. This CDR3 spans 17 amino acids. The CDR3 loop reads CASSLSPVKRGKETQYF. CDR3 coding DNA: TGTGCCAGCAGCTTATCACCTGTGAAGCGGGGGAAAGAGACCCAGTACTTC.

The chain links TRBV27 to TRBJ1-2; D is perhaps TRBD1 (6 bases). The germline V gene has CDR1 MNHEY and CDR2 SMNVEV (reference sequence). Trimming removed 2 bases from V and 3 bases from J, with 10 bases in between. The CDR3 is 14 residues long. Here the CDR3 DNA reads TGTGCCAGCAGTTTACGCTGGGGGCACTATGGCTACACCTTC. This gives the protein CASSLRWGHYGYTF.

A single count supports this clone. The chain is built from TRBV18 and TRBJ2-5; 7 bases line up with TRBD1. Germline CDR1 reads KGHSH; CDR2 reads LQKENI. The CDR3 runs 18 residues. J lost 3 bases, V lost 3 bases, and 16 bases had no gene match. For the CDR3, the DNA is TGTGCCAGCTCACCCTACCCGGGCAGGGGGAACGAGAAAGAGACCCAGTACTTC. This encodes CASSPYPGRGNEKETQYF.

The chain joins TRBV12-5 to TRBJ2-1; the D is unclear. V was clipped by 1 base and J by 8 bases, with 12 bases between them. CDR3 length equals 14 residues. CDR1 is LGHNT, CDR2 FRNRAP, per germline. The CDR3, as DNA: TGTGCTAGTGGTTTGGGACTGCGAATGCATGAGCAGTTCTTC. This encodes CASGLGLRMHEQFF.

The chain links TRBV11-2 to TRBJ2-5; D ambiguous. CDR3 length equals 12 residues. CDR1 is SGHAT, CDR2 FQNNGV, per germline. Between the trimmed V and J ends, which lost 0 bases and 5 bases, there was a span of 4 bases. For the CDR3, the DNA is TGTGCCAGCAGCTTAGAGTCGGAGACCCAGTACTTC. Translated: CASSLESETQYF.

V and J are TRBV4-3 and TRBJ1-1, with a weak D call TRBD1 (5 bases). The CDR3 sequence is 16 residues long. CDR1 is LGHNA, CDR2 YSLEER, per germline. Trimming took off 1 base at V and 1 base at J, with 13 bases between the two ends. Here the CDR3 DNA reads TGCGCCAGCAGCCAAGCTCCGTCGACAGCGAACACTGAAGCTTTCTTT. This codes for CASSQAPSTANTEAFF.

This clone appeared once. V usage is TRBV7-9 and J usage is TRBJ1-1; 7 nucleotides match TRBD1. V lost 5 bases to trimming and J lost 7 bases; unmatched junction nucleotides: 13. The CDR3 sequence is 15 residues long. Germline-derived CDR1 and CDR2 are SEHNR and FQNEAQ (reference sequence). The CDR3 here is CASSTSPGQFREAFF. CDR3 nucleotide sequence: TGTGCCAGCAGCACCTCCCCGGGACAGTTTCGTGAAGCTTTCTTT. Supplemented by reference TRBV7-9 and TRBJ1-1, the full variable domain reads DTGVSQNPRHKITKRGQNVTFRCDPISEHNRLYWYRQTLGQGPEFLTYFQNEAQLEKSRLLSDRFSAERPKGSFSTLEIQRTEQGDSAMYLCASSTSPGQFREAFFGQGTRLTVV.

This clone was recorded a few times. V and J are TRBV2 and TRBJ1-6, with TRBD1 as a possible D gene (6 bases). Germline V gene sequence: CDR1 SNHLY, CDR2 FYNNEI. Trimming shortened V by 1 base and J by 9 bases, and 7 bases separated the two germline ends. The CDR3 is made up of 13 amino acids. CDR3 sequence reads: CASSEEGGSPLHF. The DNA for the CDR3 is TGTGCCAGCAGTGAAGAAGGGGGTTCACCCCTCCACTTT. Combining the CDR3 with reference TRBV2 and TRBJ1-6 gives the whole variable domain EPEVTQTPSHQVTQMGQEVILRCVPISNHLYFYWYRQILGQKVEFLVSFYNNEISEKSEIFDDQFSVERPDGSNFTLKIRSTKLEDSAMYFCASSEEGGSPLHFGNGTRLTVT.

This clone was recorded only once. The chain is built from TRBV6-4 and TRBJ2-2, with 10 bases that match TRBD1. This CDR3 has 15 residues. The V gene end was trimmed by 2 bases and the J gene end by 5 bases; junction bases not matched to a gene: 2. The germline V gene has CDR1 MRHNA and CDR2 SNTAGT. The CDR3 sequence: CASSDEGQGTGELFF. CDR3 DNA sequence: TGTGCCAGCAGTGACGAGGGACAGGGGACCGGGGAGCTGTTTTTT.

V and J are TRBV7-9 and TRBJ1-1; D remains unclear. V was pared by 1 base and J by 4 bases, with 7 bases between. CDR1 and CDR2 (germline): SEHNR, FQNEAQ (reference sequence). The CDR3 is 13 residues long. For the CDR3, the DNA is TGTGCCAGCAGCTTAGTGTTCGTCACTGAAGCTTTCTTT. Encoded protein: CASSLVFVTEAFF.

CDR3 sequence reads: CASSQEAIAKNIQYF. CDR3 coding DNA: TGCGCCAGCAGCCAAGAAGCGATAGCCAAAAACATTCAGTACTTC. The chain joins TRBV4-1 to TRBJ2-4; D call uncertain. V was pared by 0 bases and J by 0 bases, with 6 bases between. From germline, CDR1 is MGHRA and CDR2 YSYEKL. CDR3 length equals 15 residues.

The chain couples TRBV13 to TRBJ2-1, with 11 bases identical to TRBD2. This CDR3 is 15 amino acids long. Germline V gene data show CDR1 as PRHDT and CDR2 as FYEKMQ (reference sequence). V lost 5 bases to trimming and J lost 4 bases; unmatched junction nucleotides: 4. CDR3 nucleotides: TGTGCCAGCAGCGATACTAGCGGGGGATACAATGAGCAGTTCTTC. The encoded protein is CASSDTSGGYNEQFF.

V usage is TRBV30 and J usage is TRBJ1-2; D gene uncertain. Trimming shortened V by 2 bases and J by 4 bases, and 14 bases separated the two germline ends. Germline CDR1 reads GTSNPN; CDR2 reads SVGIG (reference sequence). This CDR3 region has 14 residues. DNA of the CDR3: TGTGCCTGGAGTAAGAGGCCTCAAGCCTATGGCTACACCTTC. This encodes CAWSKRPQAYGYTF.

The V call is TRBV9, the J call TRBJ2-3; no clear D. In germline, CDR1 is SGDLS, CDR2 YYNGEE. CDR3 length: 11 residues. The V and J ends lost 8 bases and 1 base respectively, with 5 bases between them. CDR3 coding DNA: TGTGCCAGTGGAGGCACAGATACGCAGTATTTT. Its protein product is CASGGTDTQYF.

The J gene is TRBJ2-1, the V gene TRBV18; D remains ambiguous. The CDR3 covers 13 residues. Germline CDR1 KGHSH, CDR2 LQKENI. The V gene lost 1 base and the J gene lost 10 bases, with 11 bases spanning the gap. This chain's CDR3 is CASSPRRTEEQFF. As DNA, the CDR3 is TGTGCCAGCTCACCACGGAGAACGGAGGAGCAGTTCTTC.

J is TRBJ1-2 and V is TRBV5-1, with a weak D call TRBD1 (6 bases). Trimming shortened V by 4 bases and J by 3 bases, and 16 bases separated the two germline ends. This CDR3 region has 15 residues. Germline-derived CDR1 and CDR2 are SGHRS and YFSETQ. The CDR3 loop reads CASSLEGGWDYGYTF. For the CDR3, the DNA is TGCGCCAGCAGCCTGGAAGGGGGTTGGGACTATGGCTACACCTTC. Full variable domain (outside the CDR3, taken from reference TRBV5-1 and TRBJ1-2): KAGVTQTPRYLIKTRGQQVTLSCSPISGHRSVSWYQQTPGQGLQFLFEYFSETQRNKGNFPGRFSGRQFSNSRSEMNVSTLELGDSALYLCASSLEGGWDYGYTFGSGTRLTVV.

The V gene is TRBV5-4, the J gene TRBJ2-5; 7 nucleotides align to TRBD1. CDR1 is SGHNT, CDR2 YYREEE, per germline (reference sequence). Losses at the gene ends were 2 bases for V and 0 bases for J; bases not matched to a gene: 4. The CDR3 contains 15 residues. CDR3 in amino acids: CASSFTGAYQETQYF. For the CDR3, the DNA is TGTGCCAGCAGCTTTACAGGGGCCTACCAAGAGACCCAGTACTTC.

This clone was recorded once. The chain is built from TRBV5-3 and TRBJ2-1; TRBD2 matches at 7 bases. TRBV5-3 is noted as an ORF with a role that remains uncertain. This CDR3 has 13 residues. The V and J ends lost 1 base and 9 bases, in that order; junction bases with no gene match: 4. CDR3 sequence: CARSLPTSREQFF. The CDR3 nucleotides are TGTGCCAGAAGCTTGCCGACTAGCCGTGAGCAGTTCTTC.

The chain employs TRBV12-5 and TRBJ2-1; maybe TRBD1 (5 bases). The CDR3 runs to 15 residues. Germline V lookup: CDR1 LGHNT, CDR2 FRNRAP. Trimming shortened V by 5 bases and J by 2 bases, and 13 bases separated the two germline ends. The chain's CDR3 is CASGRGQLPYNEQFF. The CDR3 nucleotides are TGTGCTAGTGGTAGAGGACAATTACCCTACAATGAGCAGTTCTTC.

The chain has TRBV6-1 and TRBJ2-3, with 9 bases aligning to TRBD2. The CDR3 runs 13 residues. Losses at the gene ends were 8 bases for V and 6 bases for J; bases not matched to a gene: 6. Germline V gene lookup returns CDR1 MNHNS and CDR2 SASEGT. The CDR3 sequence is CASGAGGWDTQYF. The CDR3 region has the DNA TGTGCCAGCGGCGCGGGGGGGTGGGATACGCAGTATTTT.

The chain uses TRBV11-3 and TRBJ2-3; 8 bases fit TRBD2. The trim removed 5 bases at V and 2 bases at J, leaving 12 bases unmatched. Germline values: CDR1 SGHNT, CDR2 YENEEA. This CDR3 is built from 17 residues. The chain's CDR3 is CASSPRLAFRATDTQYF. The DNA of the CDR3 is TGTGCCAGCAGCCCTCGACTAGCGTTTAGGGCCACAGATACGCAGTATTTT.

This chain joins TRBV13 and TRBJ2-7; D remains unclear. CDR3 length equals 13 residues. Germline CDR1 PRHDT, CDR2 FYEKMQ (reference sequence). The ends were cut back, 5 bases at V and 2 bases at J, with 10 bases in the middle. CDR3 region: CASSLESAYEQYF. In DNA form, the CDR3 reads TGTGCCAGCAGCCTCGAGAGTGCCTACGAGCAGTACTTC.

The chain links TRBV5-1 to TRBJ1-2, with no clear D. Per germline, CDR1 SGHRS and CDR2 YFSETQ. The CDR3 has 15 amino acids. The ends were cut back, 1 base at V and 0 bases at J, with 10 bases in the middle. The CDR3 loop reads CASSLYPTSNYGYTF. Here the CDR3 DNA reads TGCGCCAGCAGCTTGTACCCGACTTCTAACTATGGCTACACCTTC.

This rearrangement joins TRBV4-3 to TRBJ2-2; 13 bases are a match to TRBD2. The CDR3 has 18 amino acids. The germline V gene has CDR1 LGHNA and CDR2 YSLEER. The V gene end was trimmed by 1 base and the J gene end by 4 bases; junction bases not matched to a gene: 6. CDR3 residues: CASSQVLAGGPVTGELFF. DNA of the CDR3: TGCGCCAGCAGCCAAGTACTAGCGGGAGGGCCGGTCACCGGGGAGCTGTTTTTT.

The J gene is TRBJ2-3, the V gene TRBV5-1; tentative D call: TRBD1 (5 bases). This CDR3 contains 14 residues. Germline loops: CDR1 SGHRS, CDR2 YFSETQ. The V and J ends lost 1 base and 3 bases respectively, with 9 bases between them. The CDR3 protein is CASSLLDSTDTQYF. The CDR3 nucleotides read TGCGCCAGCAGCTTGCTAGACAGTACAGATACGCAGTATTTT.

The chain is built from TRBV5-5 and TRBJ1-1; D may be TRBD1 (6 bases). Trimming took off 4 bases at V and 13 bases at J, with 14 bases between the two ends. Germline CDR1 is SGHKS and CDR2 is YYEKEE (reference sequence). The CDR3 extends over 11 amino acids. This chain's CDR3 is CASSDRQRVFF. CDR3 coding DNA: TGTGCCAGCAGCGACAGGCAGCGAGTTTTCTTT.